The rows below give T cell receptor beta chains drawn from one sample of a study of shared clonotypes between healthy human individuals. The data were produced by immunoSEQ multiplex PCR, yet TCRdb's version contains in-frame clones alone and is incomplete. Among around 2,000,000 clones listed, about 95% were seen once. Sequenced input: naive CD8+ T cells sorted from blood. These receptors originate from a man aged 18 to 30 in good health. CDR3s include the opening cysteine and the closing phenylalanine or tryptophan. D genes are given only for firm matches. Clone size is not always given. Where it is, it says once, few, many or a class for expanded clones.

CDR3: CAWSDSSTDTQYF
DNA: TGTGCCTGGAGTGACTCAAGCACAGATACGCAGTATTTT
length: 13
D: .
J: TRBJ2-3
size: .
V: TRBV30

CDR3: CASSLSLGVNQPQHF
DNA: TGTGCCAGCAGTTTATCGCTGGGGGTCAATCAGCCCCAGCATTTT
length: 15
D: .
J: TRBJ1-5
size: .
V: TRBV27

CDR3: CASTPDRVEAFF
DNA: TGTGCCAGCACCCCTGACAGGGTTGAAGCTTTCTTT
length: 12
D: TRBD1
J: TRBJ1-1
size: .
V: TRBV5-5

CDR3: CASTYSGGRDTDTQYF
DNA: TGTGCCAGCACCTATAGTGGGGGGCGGGACACAGATACGCAGTATTTT
length: 16
D: .
J: TRBJ2-3
size: .
V: TRBV9

CDR3: CASSQDLQGTGRIEDTEAFF
DNA: TGCGCCAGCAGCCAAGATCTCCAGGGGACAGGGAGGATCGAGGACACTGAAGCTTTCTTT
length: 20
D: TRBD1
J: TRBJ1-1
size: .
V: TRBV4-3

CDR3: CASSLELPEDSPLRGYEQYF
DNA: TGTGCCAGCAGCTTAGAGCTGCCGGAGGACAGCCCCTTAAGGGGCTACGAGCAGTACTTC
length: 20
D: .
J: TRBJ2-7
size: .
V: TRBV7-6

CDR3: CASESGYQETQYF
DNA: TGTGCCAGCGAGAGCGGGTACCAAGAGACCCAGTACTTC
length: 13
D: .
J: TRBJ2-5
size: .
V: TRBV7-8

CDR3: CASSEETGSISNQPQHF
DNA: TGTGCCAGCAGTGAAGAAACGGGATCGATAAGCAATCAGCCCCAGCATTTT
length: 17
D: .
J: TRBJ1-5
size: .
V: TRBV6-1

CDR3: CASMGQPSDEQYF
DNA: TGTGCCAGTATGGGACAGCCCTCCGACGAGCAGTACTTC
length: 13
D: TRBD1
J: TRBJ2-7
size: .
V: TRBV19

CDR3: CAWSVTGVSTDTQYF
DNA: TGTGCCTGGAGTGTAACGGGAGTGAGCACAGATACGCAGTATTTT
length: 15
D: .
J: TRBJ2-3
size: once
V: TRBV30

CDR3: CASSHSGGTYEQYF
DNA: TGTGCCAGCAGCCATAGCGGGGGGACCTACGAGCAGTACTTC
length: 14
D: TRBD2
J: TRBJ2-7
size: .
V: TRBV4-2

CDR3: CASAASDSYEQYF
DNA: TGTGCCAGCGCAGCTTCGGACTCCTACGAGCAGTACTTC
length: 13
D: .
J: TRBJ2-7
size: .
V: TRBV28

CDR3: CAWSLQGRDEQYF
DNA: TGTGCCTGGAGTCTTCAGGGAAGGGACGAGCAGTACTTC
length: 13
D: .
J: TRBJ2-7
size: .
V: TRBV30

CDR3: CSVVTSGSSYEQYF
DNA: TGCAGCGTTGTGACTAGCGGATCGTCCTACGAGCAGTACTTC
length: 14
D: TRBD2
J: TRBJ2-7
size: .
V: TRBV29-1

CDR3: CASSLLDNYGYTF
DNA: TGCGCCAGCAGCTTACTTGATAACTATGGCTACACCTTC
length: 13
D: .
J: TRBJ1-2
size: .
V: TRBV5-1

CDR3: CASSLIGAMNTEAFF
DNA: TGTGCCAGCAGCTTGATCGGGGCAATGAACACTGAAGCTTTCTTT
length: 15
D: .
J: TRBJ1-1
size: .
V: TRBV5-6

CDR3: CASSQSETANYGYTF
DNA: TGCGCCAGCAGCCAATCCGAGACAGCTAACTATGGCTACACCTTC
length: 15
D: .
J: TRBJ1-2
size: once
V: TRBV4-1

CDR3: CASSIFSTQPTHF
DNA: TGTGCCAGTAGTATTTTTTCGACCCAACCAACGCACTTC
length: 13
D: .
J: TRBJ2-5
size: .
V: TRBV19

CDR3: CASSFSGQVDIQYF
DNA: TGTGCCAGCAGCTTCTCAGGACAGGTAGACATTCAGTACTTC
length: 14
D: TRBD1
J: TRBJ2-4
size: .
V: TRBV5-6

CDR3: CASSGRGQGDDEQFF
DNA: TGTGCCAGCAGCGGTCGGGGACAGGGCGATGATGAGCAGTTCTTC
length: 15
D: TRBD1
J: TRBJ2-1
size: once
V: TRBV9

CDR3: CASSGRGSAYEQYF
DNA: TGTGCCAGCAGTGGTCGCGGGAGCGCGTACGAGCAGTACTTC
length: 14
D: TRBD2
J: TRBJ2-7
size: .
V: TRBV25-1

CDR3: CASSSVGAYGYTF
DNA: TGTGCCAGCAGCTCAGTGGGGGCCTATGGCTACACCTTC
length: 13
D: .
J: TRBJ1-2
size: .
V: TRBV5-6

CDR3: CASSDEIRVWETQYF
DNA: TGTGCCAGCAGTGACGAAATTAGGGTATGGGAGACCCAGTACTTC
length: 15
D: .
J: TRBJ2-5
size: .
V: TRBV6-1

CDR3: CASSFTTGGEQYF
DNA: TGTGCCAGCAGCTTCACGACAGGGGGCGAGCAGTACTTC
length: 13
D: TRBD1
J: TRBJ2-7
size: .
V: TRBV7-6

CDR3: CASSDPGGEQYF
DNA: TGCGCCAGCAGTGACCCTGGCGGGGAGCAGTACTTC
length: 12
D: .
J: TRBJ2-7
size: .
V: TRBV10-1

CDR3: CASSLRAPNTEAFF
DNA: TGTGCCAGCAGTTTGCGGGCACCGAACACTGAAGCTTTCTTT
length: 14
D: .
J: TRBJ1-1
size: .
V: TRBV28

CDR3: CASSMDRGETQYF
DNA: TGTGCCAGTAGTATGGACAGGGGAGAGACCCAGTACTTC
length: 13
D: TRBD1
J: TRBJ2-5
size: few
V: TRBV19

CDR3: CASSGPWVQQETQYF
DNA: TGTGCCAGCAGCGGACCCTGGGTCCAACAAGAGACCCAGTACTTC
length: 15
D: .
J: TRBJ2-5
size: .
V: TRBV7-9

CDR3: CASSFLYGQGANYGYTF
DNA: TGTGCCAGCAGTTTCTTATATGGACAGGGGGCTAACTATGGCTACACCTTC
length: 17
D: TRBD1
J: TRBJ1-2
size: .
V: TRBV28

CDR3: CASSPLTSGWHEQYF
DNA: TGTGCCAGCAGTCCCCTGACTAGCGGGTGGCACGAGCAGTACTTC
length: 15
D: TRBD2
J: TRBJ2-7
size: .
V: TRBV27

CDR3: CASSRKTLEGLYGYTF
DNA: TGCGCCAGCAGCAGAAAGACGTTGGAGGGGCTCTATGGCTACACCTTC
length: 16
D: .
J: TRBJ1-2
size: .
V: TRBV5-1

CDR3: CATSRTTNTYEQYF
DNA: TGTGCCACCAGCAGAACTACAAATACCTACGAGCAGTACTTC
length: 14
D: .
J: TRBJ2-7
size: .
V: TRBV15

CDR3: CASYGQGLVYGYTF
DNA: TGTGCCAGTTATGGACAGGGACTAGTCTATGGCTACACCTTC
length: 14
D: TRBD1
J: TRBJ1-2
size: .
V: TRBV19

CDR3: CAWSYRGGTEAFF
DNA: TGTGCCTGGAGTTACAGGGGCGGGACTGAAGCTTTCTTT
length: 13
D: TRBD1
J: TRBJ1-1
size: .
V: TRBV30

CDR3: CASSPGQAIGGANVLTF
DNA: TGTGCCAGCAGCCCTGGACAGGCGATCGGGGGGGCCAACGTCCTGACTTTC
length: 17
D: TRBD1
J: TRBJ2-6
size: .
V: TRBV7-9

CDR3: CASSESGAAGNTIYF
DNA: TGTGCCAGCAGTGAATCTGGGGCCGCTGGAAACACCATATATTTT
length: 15
D: .
J: TRBJ1-3
size: .
V: TRBV2

CDR3: CASSLGLDRTDTQYF
DNA: TGTGCCAGCAGCCTCGGACTAGACAGGACAGATACGCAGTATTTT
length: 15
D: .
J: TRBJ2-3
size: once
V: TRBV28

CDR3: CASSVGLLTEAFF
DNA: TGTGCCAGCAGCGTAGGTTTACTTACTGAAGCTTTCTTT
length: 13
D: .
J: TRBJ1-1
size: .
V: TRBV9

CDR3: CASSKQGYEQYF
DNA: TGTGCCAGCAGCAAACAGGGATACGAGCAGTACTTC
length: 12
D: .
J: TRBJ2-7
size: .
V: TRBV21-1

CDR3: CASSQDELGEETQYF
DNA: TGTGCCAGCAGCCAAGATGAATTGGGCGAGGAGACCCAGTACTTC
length: 15
D: .
J: TRBJ2-5
size: .
V: TRBV4-2

CDR3: CASSPGGQGSYEQYF
DNA: TGTGCCAGCAGCCCGGGGGGACAGGGCTCCTACGAGCAGTACTTC
length: 15
D: TRBD1
J: TRBJ2-7
size: few
V: TRBV5-6

CDR3: CAISEDGGIRGYTF
DNA: TGTGCCATCAGTGAGGACGGAGGGATTCGGGGCTACACCTTC
length: 14
D: .
J: TRBJ1-2
size: .
V: TRBV10-3

CDR3: CASSVQGATNEKLFF
DNA: TGTGCCAGCAGCGTACAGGGTGCAACTAATGAAAAACTGTTTTTT
length: 15
D: .
J: TRBJ1-4
size: .
V: TRBV5-4

CDR3: CASSSLAGRQETQYF
DNA: TGTGCCAGCAGTTCTCTAGCGGGGCGCCAAGAGACCCAGTACTTC
length: 15
D: TRBD2
J: TRBJ2-5
size: .
V: TRBV27

CDR3: CASSVESRTGDEQFF
DNA: TGTGCCAGCAGCGTAGAATCGAGGACGGGGGATGAGCAGTTCTTC
length: 15
D: .
J: TRBJ2-1
size: .
V: TRBV9

CDR3: CASSTATGAEAFF
DNA: TGTGCCAGTAGTACCGCAACAGGGGCTGAAGCTTTCTTT
length: 13
D: TRBD1
J: TRBJ1-1
size: .
V: TRBV19